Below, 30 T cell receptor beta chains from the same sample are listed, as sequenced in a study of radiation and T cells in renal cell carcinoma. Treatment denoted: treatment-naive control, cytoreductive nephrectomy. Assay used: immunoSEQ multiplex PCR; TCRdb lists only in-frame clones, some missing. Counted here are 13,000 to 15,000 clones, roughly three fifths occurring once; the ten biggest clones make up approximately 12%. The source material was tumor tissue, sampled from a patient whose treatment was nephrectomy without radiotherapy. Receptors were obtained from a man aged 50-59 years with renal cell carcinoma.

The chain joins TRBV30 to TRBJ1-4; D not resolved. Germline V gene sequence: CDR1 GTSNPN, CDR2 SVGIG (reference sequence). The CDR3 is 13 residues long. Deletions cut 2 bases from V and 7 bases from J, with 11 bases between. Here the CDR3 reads CAWSPLLGEKLFF. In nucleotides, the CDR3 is TGTGCCTGGAGTCCCCTCTTGGGTGAAAAACTGTTTTTT.

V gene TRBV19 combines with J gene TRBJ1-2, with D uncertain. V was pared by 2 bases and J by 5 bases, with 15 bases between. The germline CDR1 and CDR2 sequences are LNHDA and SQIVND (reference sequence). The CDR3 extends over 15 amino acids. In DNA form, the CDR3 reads TGTGCCAGTAGTATAAGTCAAGACCCGGGGTATGGCTACACCTTC. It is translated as CASSISQDPGYGYTF.

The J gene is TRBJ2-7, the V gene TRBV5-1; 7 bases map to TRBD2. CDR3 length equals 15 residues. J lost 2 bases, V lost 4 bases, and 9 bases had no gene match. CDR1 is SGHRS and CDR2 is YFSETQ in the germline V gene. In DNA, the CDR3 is TGCGCCAGCAGCCCCCAAGCGGGGAGCGCCTACGAGCAGTACTTC. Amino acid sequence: CASSPQAGSAYEQYF.

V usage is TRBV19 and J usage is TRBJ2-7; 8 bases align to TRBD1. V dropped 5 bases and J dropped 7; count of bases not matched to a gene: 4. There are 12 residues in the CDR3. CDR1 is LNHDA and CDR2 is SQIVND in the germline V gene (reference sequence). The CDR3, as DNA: TGTGCCAGTAGTCAGGGGGCGGGTGAGCAGTACTTC. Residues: CASSQGAGEQYF.

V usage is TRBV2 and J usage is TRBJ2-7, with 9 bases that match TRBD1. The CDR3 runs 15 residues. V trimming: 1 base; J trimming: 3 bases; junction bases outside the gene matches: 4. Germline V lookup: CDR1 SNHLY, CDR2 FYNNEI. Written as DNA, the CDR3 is TGTGCCAGCAGTGAAGGGGGACAGGGAGGCTACGAGCAGTACTTC. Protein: CASSEGGQGGYEQYF.

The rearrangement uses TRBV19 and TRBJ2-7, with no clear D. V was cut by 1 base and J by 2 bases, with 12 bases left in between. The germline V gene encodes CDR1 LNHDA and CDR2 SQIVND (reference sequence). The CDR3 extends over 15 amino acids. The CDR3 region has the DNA TGTGCCAGTAGTATAGTACACCCTCCACCCTACGAGCAGTACTTC. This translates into CASSIVHPPPYEQYF.

In DNA, the CDR3 is TGTGCCAGCAGTTACTTAGGGCGGGAGTCTTACGAGCAGTACTTC. Translation: CASSYLGRESYEQYF. V is TRBV6-5 and J is TRBJ2-7; TRBD2 aligns across 7 bases. Unmatched junction bases numbered 7, after V lost 1 base and J lost 4 bases. This CDR3 region has 15 residues. Germline CDR1 reads MNHEY; CDR2 reads SVGAGI.

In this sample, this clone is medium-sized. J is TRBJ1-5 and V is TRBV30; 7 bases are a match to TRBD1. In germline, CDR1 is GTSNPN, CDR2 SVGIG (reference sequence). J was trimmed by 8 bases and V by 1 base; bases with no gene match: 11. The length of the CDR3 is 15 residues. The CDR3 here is CAWSGAGQELKPQHF. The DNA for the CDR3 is TGTGCCTGGAGTGGGGCTGGACAGGAGCTAAAGCCCCAGCATTTT.

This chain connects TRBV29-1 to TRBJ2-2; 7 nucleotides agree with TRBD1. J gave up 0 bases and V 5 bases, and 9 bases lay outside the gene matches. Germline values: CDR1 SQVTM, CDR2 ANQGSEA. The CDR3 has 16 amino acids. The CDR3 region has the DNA TGCAGCGTTTGGGGGATGGGACAGTCGAACACCGGGGAGCTGTTTTTT. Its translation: CSVWGMGQSNTGELFF.

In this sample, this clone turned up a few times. For the CDR3, the DNA is TGTGCCAGTAGTATAGGGGGATATACGGTTGGGGCCAACGTCCTGACTTTC. Residues: CASSIGGYTVGANVLTF. J is TRBJ2-6 and V is TRBV19, with D unresolved. The germline CDR1 and CDR2 sequences are LNHDA and SQIVND (reference sequence). The CDR3 loop spans 17 amino acids. Trimming took 1 base from V and 3 from J, leaving 13 bases between them.

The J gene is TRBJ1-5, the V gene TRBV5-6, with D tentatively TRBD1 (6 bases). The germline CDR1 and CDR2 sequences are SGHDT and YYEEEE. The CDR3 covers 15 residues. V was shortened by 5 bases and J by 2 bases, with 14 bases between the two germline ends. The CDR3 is CASSVRGFGNQPQHF. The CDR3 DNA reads TGTGCCAGCAGTGTTAGGGGGTTTGGCAATCAGCCCCAGCATTTT. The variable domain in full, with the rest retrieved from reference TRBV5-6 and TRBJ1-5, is DAGVTQSPTHLIKTRGQQVTLRCSPKSGHDTVSWYQQALGQGPQFIFQYYEEEERQRGNFPDRFSGHQFPNYSSELNVNALLLGDSALYLCASSVRGFGNQPQHFGDGTRLSIL.

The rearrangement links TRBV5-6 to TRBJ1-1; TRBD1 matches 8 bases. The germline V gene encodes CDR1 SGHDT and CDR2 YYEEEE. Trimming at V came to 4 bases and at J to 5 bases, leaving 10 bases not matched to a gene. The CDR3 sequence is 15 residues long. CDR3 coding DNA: TGTGCCAGCAGCCATATCGACAGGGGACGGACTGAAGCTTTCTTT. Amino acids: CASSHIDRGRTEAFF.

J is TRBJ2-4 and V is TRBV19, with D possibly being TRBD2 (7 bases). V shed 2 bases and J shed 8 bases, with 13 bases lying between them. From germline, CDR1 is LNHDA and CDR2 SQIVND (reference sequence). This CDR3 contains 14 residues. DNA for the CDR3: TGTGCCAGTAGTATAATACAGGGAGGGGACATTCAGTACTTC. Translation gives CASSIIQGGDIQYF.

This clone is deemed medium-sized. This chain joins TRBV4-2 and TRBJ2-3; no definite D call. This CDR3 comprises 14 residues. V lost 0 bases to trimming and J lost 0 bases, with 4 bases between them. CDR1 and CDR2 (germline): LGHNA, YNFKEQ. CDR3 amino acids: CASSQEYSTDTQYF. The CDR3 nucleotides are TGTGCCAGCAGCCAAGAATACAGCACAGATACGCAGTATTTT.

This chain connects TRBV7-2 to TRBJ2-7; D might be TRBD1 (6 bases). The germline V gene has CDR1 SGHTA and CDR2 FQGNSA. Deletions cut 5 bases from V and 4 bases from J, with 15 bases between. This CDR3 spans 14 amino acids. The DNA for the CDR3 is TGTGCCAGCAGCGCGACAGGTTTGGAGTACGAGCAGTACTTC. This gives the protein CASSATGLEYEQYF. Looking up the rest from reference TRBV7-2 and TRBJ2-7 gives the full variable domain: GAGVSQSPSNKVTEKGKDVELRCDPISGHTALYWYRQSLGQGLEFLIYFQGNSAPDKSGLPSDRFSAERTGGSVSTLTIQRTQQEDSAVYLCASSATGLEYEQYFGPGTRLTVT.

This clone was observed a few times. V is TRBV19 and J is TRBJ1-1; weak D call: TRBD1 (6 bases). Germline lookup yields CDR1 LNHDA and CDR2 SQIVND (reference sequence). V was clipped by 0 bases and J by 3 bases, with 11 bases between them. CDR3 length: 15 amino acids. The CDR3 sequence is CASSIEQTGYTEAFF. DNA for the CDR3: TGTGCCAGTAGTATAGAACAGACAGGCTACACTGAAGCTTTCTTT. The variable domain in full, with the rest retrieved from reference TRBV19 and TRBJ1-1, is DGGITQSPKYLFRKEGQNVTLSCEQNLNHDAMYWYRQDPGQGLRLIYYSQIVNDFQKGDIAEGYSVSREKKESFPLTVTSAQKNPTAFYLCASSIEQTGYTEAFFGQGTRLTVV.

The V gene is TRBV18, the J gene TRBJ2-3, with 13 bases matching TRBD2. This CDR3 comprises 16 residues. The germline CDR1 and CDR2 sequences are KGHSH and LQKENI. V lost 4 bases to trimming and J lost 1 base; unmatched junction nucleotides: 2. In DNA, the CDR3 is TGTGCCAGCTCACTAGGGACTAGCGGGGGCACAGATACGCAGTATTTT. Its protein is CASSLGTSGGTDTQYF. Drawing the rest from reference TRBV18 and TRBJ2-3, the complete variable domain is NAGVMQNPRHLVRRRGQEARLRCSPMKGHSHVYWYRQLPEEGLKFMVYLQKENIIDESGMPKERFSAEFPKEGPSILRIQQVVRGDSAAYFCASSLGTSGGTDTQYFGPGTRLTVL.

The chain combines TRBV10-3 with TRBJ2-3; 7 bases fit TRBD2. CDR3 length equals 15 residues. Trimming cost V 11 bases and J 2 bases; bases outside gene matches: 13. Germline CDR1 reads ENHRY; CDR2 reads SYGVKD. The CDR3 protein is CAAHPGGGSTDTQYF. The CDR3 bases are TGTGCCGCCCACCCGGGCGGGGGATCCACAGATACGCAGTATTTT.

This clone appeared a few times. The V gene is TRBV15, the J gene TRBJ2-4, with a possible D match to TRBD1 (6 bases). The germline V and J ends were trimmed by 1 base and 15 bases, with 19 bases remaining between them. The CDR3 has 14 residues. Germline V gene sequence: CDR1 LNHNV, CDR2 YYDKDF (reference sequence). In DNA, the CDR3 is TGTGCCACCAGCAGAGCTGGGGACGGGACAACCCTGTACTTC. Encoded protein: CATSRAGDGTTLYF.

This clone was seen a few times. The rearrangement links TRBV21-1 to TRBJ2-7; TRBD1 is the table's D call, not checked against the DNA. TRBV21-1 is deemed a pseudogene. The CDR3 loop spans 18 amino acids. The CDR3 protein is CASSKNRARRVRVSEQYF. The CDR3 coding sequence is TGTGCCAGCAGCAAAAACAGAGCACGCCGGGTCAGGGTTAGCGAGCAGTACTTC.

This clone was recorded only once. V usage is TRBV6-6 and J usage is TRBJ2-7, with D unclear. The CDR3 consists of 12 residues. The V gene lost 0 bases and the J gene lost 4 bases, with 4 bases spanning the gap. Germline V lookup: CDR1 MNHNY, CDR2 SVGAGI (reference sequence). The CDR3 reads CASSYSRYEQYF. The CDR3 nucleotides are TGTGCCAGCAGTTACTCGAGATACGAGCAGTACTTC.

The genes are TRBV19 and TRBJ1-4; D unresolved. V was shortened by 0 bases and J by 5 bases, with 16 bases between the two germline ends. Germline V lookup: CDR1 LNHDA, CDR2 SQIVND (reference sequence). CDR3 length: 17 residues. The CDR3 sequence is CASSIDPPGGRNEKLFF. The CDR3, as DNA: TGTGCCAGTAGTATAGATCCCCCCGGCGGAAGAAATGAAAAACTGTTTTTT.

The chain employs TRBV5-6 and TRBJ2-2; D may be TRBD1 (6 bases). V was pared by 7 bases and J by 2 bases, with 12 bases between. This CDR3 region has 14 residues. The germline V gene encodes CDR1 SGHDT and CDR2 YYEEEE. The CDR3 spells CASGGQLNTGELFF. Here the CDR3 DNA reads TGTGCCAGCGGTGGACAGCTTAACACCGGGGAGCTGTTTTTT.

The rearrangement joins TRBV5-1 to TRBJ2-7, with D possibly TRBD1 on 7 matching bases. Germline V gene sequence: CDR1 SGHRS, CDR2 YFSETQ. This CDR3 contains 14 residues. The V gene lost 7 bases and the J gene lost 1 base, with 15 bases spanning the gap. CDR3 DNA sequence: TGCGCCAGCGGGAGGACAGGCGGGTCCTACGAGCAGTACTTC. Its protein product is CASGRTGGSYEQYF.

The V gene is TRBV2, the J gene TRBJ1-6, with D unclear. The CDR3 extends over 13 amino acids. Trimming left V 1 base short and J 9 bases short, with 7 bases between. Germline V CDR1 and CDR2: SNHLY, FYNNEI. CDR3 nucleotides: TGTGCCAGCAGTGAAGGGGCAGGTTCACCCCTCCACTTT. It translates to CASSEGAGSPLHF.

DNA for the CDR3: TGTGCCAGCAGCCAACAGGGGGGCAGTTCTGGAAACACCATATATTTT. This gives the protein CASSQQGGSSGNTIYF. J is TRBJ1-3 and V is TRBV2; TRBD1 agrees at 8 bases. Per the germline V gene, CDR1 is SNHLY and CDR2 is FYNNEI. J lost 1 base, V lost 6 bases, and 8 bases had no gene match. CDR3 size: 16 residues.

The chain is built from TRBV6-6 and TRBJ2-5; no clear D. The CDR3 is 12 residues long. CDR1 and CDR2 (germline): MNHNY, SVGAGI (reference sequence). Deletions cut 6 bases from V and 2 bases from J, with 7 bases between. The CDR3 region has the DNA TGTGCCAGCAGCAGACCTCAAGAGACCCAGTACTTC. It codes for CASSRPQETQYF.

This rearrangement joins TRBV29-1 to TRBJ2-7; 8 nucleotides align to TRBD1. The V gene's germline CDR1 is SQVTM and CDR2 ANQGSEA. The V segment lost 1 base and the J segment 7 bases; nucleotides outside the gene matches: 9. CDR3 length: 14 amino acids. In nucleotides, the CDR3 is TGCAGCGTTGAAGCGGAGACAGGGGTGGGGGAGCAGTACTTC. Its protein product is CSVEAETGVGEQYF.

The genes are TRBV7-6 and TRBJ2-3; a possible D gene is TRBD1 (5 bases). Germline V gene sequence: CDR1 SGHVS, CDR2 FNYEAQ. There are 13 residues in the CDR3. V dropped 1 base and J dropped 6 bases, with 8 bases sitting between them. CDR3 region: CASSLDTGDTQYF. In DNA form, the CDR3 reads TGTGCCAGCAGCTTAGATACAGGTGATACGCAGTATTTT.

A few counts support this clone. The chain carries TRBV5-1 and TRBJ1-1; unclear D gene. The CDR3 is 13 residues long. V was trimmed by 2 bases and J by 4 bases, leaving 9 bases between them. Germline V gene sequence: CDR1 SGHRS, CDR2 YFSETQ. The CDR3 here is CASSFKVGTEAFF. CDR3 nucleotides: TGCGCCAGCAGCTTCAAGGTAGGCACTGAAGCTTTCTTT.